This T cell receptor beta chain was sequenced for a study of TIL therapy for anti-PD-1-resistant metastatic lung cancer. Whole-study context: Tumor harvest preceded PD-1/PD-L1 blockade, followed by nivolumab treatment. Median tumor mutation burden was 1.5 mutations per megabase.

There are a few counts of this clone. Time point noted: pre-treatment sample, taken before nivolumab and TIL therapy. Patients were adults with stage 4 NSCLC. This was the immunoSEQ v3 assay. Measured with immunoSEQ multiplex PCR; TCRdb has only the in-frame clones, and not every one. The sample lists tens of thousands of clones, 79% occurring once. V gave up 5 bases and J gave up 1 base; unmatched junction bases: 9. CDR3 length equals 17 residues. Germline lookup yields CDR1 SGHTA and CDR2 FQGNSA. This receptor was taken from a woman aged 25 to 80 with non-small cell lung cancer. This rearrangement joins TRBV7-2 to TRBJ1-5; 9 bases align to TRBD1. The specimen comprised blood, sampled at baseline. The CDR3 coding sequence is TGTGCCAGCAGCACGGGACAGGGTCGTTTGAGCAATCAGCCCCAGCATTTT. Translation: CASSTGQGRLSNQPQHF.